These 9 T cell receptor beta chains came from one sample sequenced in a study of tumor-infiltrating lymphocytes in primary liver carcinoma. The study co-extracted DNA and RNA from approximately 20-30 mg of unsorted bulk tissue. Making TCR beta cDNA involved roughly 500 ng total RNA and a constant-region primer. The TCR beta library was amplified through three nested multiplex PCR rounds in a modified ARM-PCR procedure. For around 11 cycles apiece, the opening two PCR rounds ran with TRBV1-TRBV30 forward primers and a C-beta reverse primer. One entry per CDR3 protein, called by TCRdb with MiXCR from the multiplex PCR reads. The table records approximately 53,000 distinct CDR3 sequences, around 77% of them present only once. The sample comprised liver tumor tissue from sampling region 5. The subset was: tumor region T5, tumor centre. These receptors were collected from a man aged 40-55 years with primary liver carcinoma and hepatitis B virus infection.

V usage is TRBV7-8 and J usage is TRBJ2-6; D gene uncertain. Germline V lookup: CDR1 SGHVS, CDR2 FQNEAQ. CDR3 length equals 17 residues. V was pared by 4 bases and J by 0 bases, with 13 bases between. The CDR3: CASSSTVMHSGANVLTF. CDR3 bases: TGTGCCAGCAGCTCTACGGTAATGCACTCTGGGGCCAACGTCCTGACTTTC.

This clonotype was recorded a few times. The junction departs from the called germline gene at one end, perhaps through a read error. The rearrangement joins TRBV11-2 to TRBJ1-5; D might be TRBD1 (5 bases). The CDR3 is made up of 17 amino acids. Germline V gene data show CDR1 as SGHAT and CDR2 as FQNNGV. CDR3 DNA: TGTGTCAGCAGCTTAGTAGGGGTAACGGGGATCAATCAGCCCCAGCATTTT. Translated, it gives CVSSLVGVTGINQPQHF.

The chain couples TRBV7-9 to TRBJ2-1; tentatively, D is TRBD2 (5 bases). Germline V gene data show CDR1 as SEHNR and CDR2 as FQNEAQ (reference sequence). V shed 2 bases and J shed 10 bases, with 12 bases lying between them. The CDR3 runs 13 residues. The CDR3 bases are TGTGCCAGCAGCTTAAATTCCCAGCGGGAGCAGTTCTTC. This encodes CASSLNSQREQFF.

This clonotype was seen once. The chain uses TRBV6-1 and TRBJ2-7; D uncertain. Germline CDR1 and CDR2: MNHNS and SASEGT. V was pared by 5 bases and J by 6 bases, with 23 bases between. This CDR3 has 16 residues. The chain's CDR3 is CASSTDGSPILGEQYF. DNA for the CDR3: TGTGCCAGCAGTACGGACGGGTCACCAATTCTAGGCGAGCAGTACTTC.

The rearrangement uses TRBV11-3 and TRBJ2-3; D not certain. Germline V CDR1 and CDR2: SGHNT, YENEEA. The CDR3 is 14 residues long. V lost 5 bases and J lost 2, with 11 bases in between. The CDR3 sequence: CASSPGGSTDTQYF. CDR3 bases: TGTGCCAGCAGCCCCGGTGGTTCCACAGATACGCAGTATTTT.

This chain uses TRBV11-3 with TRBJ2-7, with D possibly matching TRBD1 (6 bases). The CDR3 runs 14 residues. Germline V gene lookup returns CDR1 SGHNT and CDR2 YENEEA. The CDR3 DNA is TGTGTCAGGGGCCCTGGAGAAGGGGACTACGAGCAGTACTTC. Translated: CVRGPGEGDYEQYF.

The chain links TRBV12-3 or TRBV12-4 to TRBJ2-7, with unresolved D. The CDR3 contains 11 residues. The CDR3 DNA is TGTACCATCAGTTTGAGGTACGAGCAGTACTTC. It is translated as CTISLRYEQYF.

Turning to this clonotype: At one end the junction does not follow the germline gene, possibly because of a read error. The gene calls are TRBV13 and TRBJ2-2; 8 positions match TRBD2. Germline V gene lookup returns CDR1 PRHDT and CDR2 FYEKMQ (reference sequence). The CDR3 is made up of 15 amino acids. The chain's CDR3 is CTSSLTSVRAGELFF. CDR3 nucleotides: TGTACCAGCAGCTTGACTAGCGTGAGGGCCGGGGAGCTGTTTTTT.

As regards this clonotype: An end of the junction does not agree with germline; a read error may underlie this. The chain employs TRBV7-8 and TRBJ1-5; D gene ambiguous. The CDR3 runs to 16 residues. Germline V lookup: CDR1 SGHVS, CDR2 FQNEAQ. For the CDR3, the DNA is TGTACCAGCAGCTTAGCGGTCGCGGGGATTTCTTTTCCCCAGCATTTT. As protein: CTSSLAVAGISFPQHF.